The rows below give T cell receptor beta chains drawn from one sample of a study of blood T cells in healthy people across ages. TCRdb ran MiXCR on the 5' RACE reads and lists one entry per CDR3 protein. Among some 1.4 million distinct CDR3 sequences listed, approximately 42% were seen once. Source material: blood. The receptors come from a woman younger than 35 in good health. Each CDR3 is given with its conserved first and last residue. The D gene is left open where the match is weak. The listing skips clone size in some rows; elsewhere it reads once, few, many or a size class.

j_call: TRBJ2-1; v_call: TRBV10-3; clone_size: .; d_call: TRBD2; cdr3_nt: TGTGCCATCAGTGAGAAGGGACTAGCGGGTTTGAATGAGCAGTTCTTC; cdr3_aa: CAISEKGLAGLNEQFF
j_call: TRBJ1-2; v_call: TRBV12-3/TRBV12-4; clone_size: .; d_call: .; cdr3_nt: TGTGCCAGCAGCCGTTCATCAGGGATAGGGGACTATGGCTACACCTTC; cdr3_aa: CASSRSSGIGDYGYTF
j_call: TRBJ2-5; v_call: TRBV7-2; clone_size: .; d_call: TRBD2; cdr3_nt: TGTGCCAGCAGCTCCATACTAGCGGGGGCCCAACAAGAGACCCAGTACTTC; cdr3_aa: CASSSILAGAQQETQYF
j_call: TRBJ2-7; v_call: TRBV2; clone_size: few; d_call: .; cdr3_nt: TGTGCCAGCACCAAAGGGGCAGAGCAGTACTTC; cdr3_aa: CASTKGAEQYF
j_call: TRBJ2-3; v_call: TRBV15; clone_size: .; d_call: TRBD1; cdr3_nt: TGTGCCACCAGCAGGAACCGTAACAGGGGGCCAGATACGCAGTATTTT; cdr3_aa: CATSRNRNRGPDTQYF
j_call: TRBJ2-3; v_call: TRBV13; clone_size: .; d_call: .; cdr3_nt: TGTGCCGGCAGCCCGGGGCGGCCCACAGATACGCAGTATTTT; cdr3_aa: CAGSPGRPTDTQYF
j_call: TRBJ1-2; v_call: TRBV3-1; clone_size: few; d_call: .; cdr3_nt: TGTGCCAGCAGCCAAGTGGGGGAAGGCTACACCTTC; cdr3_aa: CASSQVGEGYTF
j_call: TRBJ2-7; v_call: TRBV28; clone_size: .; d_call: TRBD1; cdr3_nt: TGTGCCAGCAATCTAAGCCGGGACAGGGGAGATTACGAGCAGTACTTC; cdr3_aa: CASNLSRDRGDYEQYF
j_call: TRBJ1-5; v_call: TRBV2; clone_size: once; d_call: .; cdr3_nt: TGTGCCAGCAGGGACCTACGGGATCAGCCCCAGCATTTT; cdr3_aa: CASRDLRDQPQHF
j_call: TRBJ1-4; v_call: TRBV25-1; clone_size: .; d_call: .; cdr3_nt: TGTGCCAGCAGTGACTCCCCCTCCTTGGAAAAACTGTTTTTT; cdr3_aa: CASSDSPSLEKLFF
j_call: TRBJ2-4; v_call: TRBV11-1; clone_size: once; d_call: TRBD1; cdr3_nt: TGTGCCAGCAGCTTCGGGACAGGGGGCCGAGCGAACATTCAGTACTTC; cdr3_aa: CASSFGTGGRANIQYF
j_call: TRBJ2-7; v_call: TRBV29-1; clone_size: few; d_call: .; cdr3_nt: TGCAGCGCGTTGTCGCACACGGGCGAGCAGTACTTC; cdr3_aa: CSALSHTGEQYF
j_call: TRBJ1-4; v_call: TRBV19; clone_size: .; d_call: TRBD1; cdr3_nt: TGTGCCAGTAGTATGGGACAGCTTGAAAAACTGTTTTTT; cdr3_aa: CASSMGQLEKLFF
j_call: TRBJ2-1; v_call: TRBV5-1; clone_size: .; d_call: TRBD2; cdr3_nt: TGCGCCAGCAGCCCAAGGACTAGCGGGAGTTCCCACAATGAGCAGTTCTTC; cdr3_aa: CASSPRTSGSSHNEQFF
j_call: TRBJ2-1; v_call: TRBV9; clone_size: .; d_call: TRBD2; cdr3_nt: TGTGCCAGCAGCGTTAGCGGGGGGGCCTGGAATGAGCAGTTCTTC; cdr3_aa: CASSVSGGAWNEQFF
j_call: TRBJ2-3; v_call: TRBV7-8; clone_size: .; d_call: .; cdr3_nt: TGTGCCAGCAGCTTCCCGGGACTTAGCACAGATACGCAGTATTTT; cdr3_aa: CASSFPGLSTDTQYF
j_call: TRBJ2-7; v_call: TRBV4-1; clone_size: .; d_call: .; cdr3_nt: TGCGCCAGCAGCCAACCCCAGCCCCCCCTCCAGCAGTACTTC; cdr3_aa: CASSQPQPPLQQYF
j_call: TRBJ2-2; v_call: TRBV27; clone_size: .; d_call: .; cdr3_nt: TGTGCCAGCAGTGTGAGGGTGGGCGGGGAGCTGTTTTTT; cdr3_aa: CASSVRVGGELFF
j_call: TRBJ2-1; v_call: TRBV20-1; clone_size: few; d_call: .; cdr3_nt: TGCAGTGCTAGAGATCAACCGGGAGTCAACAATGAGCAGTTCTTC; cdr3_aa: CSARDQPGVNNEQFF
j_call: TRBJ1-4; v_call: TRBV7-2; clone_size: .; d_call: TRBD1; cdr3_nt: TGTGCCAGCAGCTTTGGGACAGTGAATAATGAAAAACTGTTTTTT; cdr3_aa: CASSFGTVNNEKLFF
j_call: TRBJ2-5; v_call: TRBV7-8; clone_size: .; d_call: TRBD1; cdr3_nt: TGTGCCAGTGGAGAGGACAGGGGGCTACAAGAGGCCCAGTACTTC; cdr3_aa: CASGEDRGLQEAQYF
j_call: TRBJ2-1; v_call: TRBV29-1; clone_size: .; d_call: TRBD2; cdr3_nt: TGCAGCGTTGAAGGTAGTGGGAGGGCGAAGAATGAGCAGTTCTTC; cdr3_aa: CSVEGSGRAKNEQFF
j_call: TRBJ2-7; v_call: TRBV4-1; clone_size: .; d_call: .; cdr3_nt: TGCGCCAGCAGCCAAACAGGGTTGGCCTACGAGCAGTACTTC; cdr3_aa: CASSQTGLAYEQYF
j_call: TRBJ1-2; v_call: TRBV6-1; clone_size: few; d_call: .; cdr3_nt: TGTGCCACCAGGACTGGGGATGGCTACACCTTC; cdr3_aa: CATRTGDGYTF
j_call: TRBJ2-1; v_call: TRBV5-1; clone_size: many; d_call: .; cdr3_nt: TGCGCCAGCAGCTTAGAGCCTAGCGCCAATGAGCAGTTCTTC; cdr3_aa: CASSLEPSANEQFF
j_call: TRBJ2-1; v_call: TRBV29-1; clone_size: few; d_call: TRBD1; cdr3_nt: TGCAGCGTTGAATTCCCGACAGGGGGGGACAATGAGCAGTTCTTC; cdr3_aa: CSVEFPTGGDNEQFF
j_call: TRBJ2-1; v_call: TRBV29-1; clone_size: few; d_call: .; cdr3_nt: TGCAGCGTTTTGCCCTTGGTCGGGACTTCCTACAATGAGCAGTTCTTC; cdr3_aa: CSVLPLVGTSYNEQFF